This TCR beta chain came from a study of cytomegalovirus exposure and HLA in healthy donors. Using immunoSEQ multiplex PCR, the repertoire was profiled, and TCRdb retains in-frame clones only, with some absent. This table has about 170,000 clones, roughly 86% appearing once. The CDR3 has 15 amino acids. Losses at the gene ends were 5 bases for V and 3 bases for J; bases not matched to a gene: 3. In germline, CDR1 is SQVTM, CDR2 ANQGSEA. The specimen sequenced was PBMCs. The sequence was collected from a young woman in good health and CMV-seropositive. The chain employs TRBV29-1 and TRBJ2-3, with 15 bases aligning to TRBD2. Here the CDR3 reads CSVPGLAGGTDTQYF. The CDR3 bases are TGCAGCGTTCCGGGACTAGCGGGAGGAACAGATACGCAGTATTTT.